What follows are 13 T cell receptor beta chains derived from one specimen sequenced in a study of post-analysis software for immune sequencing data. Each TCR beta cDNA library carried unique molecular identifiers. One entry per CDR3 protein results from TCRdb running MiXCR on the PCR reads. The table records about 160,000 distinct CDR3 sequences, under 40% of them present only once. Sequenced material: blood, taken after autologous hematopoietic stem cell transplantation. The receptors derive from a girl under 18 with multiple sclerosis.

The V and J genes are TRBV29-1 and TRBJ2-1; D not resolved. Germline V lookup: CDR1 SQVTM, CDR2 ANQGSEA. There are 12 residues in the CDR3. The V end was cut by 3 bases, the J end by 4 bases, with 7 bases between. The CDR3 spells CSVDALYNEQFF. CDR3 nucleotides: TGCAGCGTTGATGCCCTATACAATGAGCAGTTCTTC.

The chain links TRBV7-2 to TRBJ1-4; TRBD1 aligns across 7 bases. The germline gives CDR1 SGHTA, CDR2 FQGNSA. V was clipped by 3 bases and J by 6 bases; unmatched bases: 7. The CDR3 length is 15 residues. CDR3 region: CASSFISGTDEKLFF. CDR3 bases: TGTGCCAGCAGCTTTATTTCCGGGACAGATGAAAAACTGTTTTTT.

A few counts support this clonotype. The CDR3 nucleotides are TGTGCCAGCAGCATATGGGACCCCTACGAGCAGTACTTC. This codes for CASSIWDPYEQYF. V and J are TRBV7-8 and TRBJ2-7; D is possibly TRBD1 or TRBD2 (5 bases each). Trimming removed 5 bases at V and 2 bases at J, with 10 bases between. CDR1 is SGHVS, CDR2 FQNEAQ, per germline. CDR3 length: 13 amino acids.

This clonotype was counted only a few times. This sequence joins TRBV20-1 and TRBJ2-4; D is unclear. Trimming cost V 1 base and J 9 bases, with 7 bases left between them. The CDR3 spans 11 residues. The germline V gene encodes CDR1 DFQATT and CDR2 SNEGSKA (reference sequence). The CDR3 coding sequence is TGCAGTGCTAGAGCTTCTGGCATTCAGTACTTC. Translated: CSARASGIQYF.

The table lists this clonotype with a few counts. This chain uses TRBV20-1 with TRBJ2-3; no clear D gene. The germline CDR1 and CDR2 sequences are DFQATT and SNEGSKA (reference sequence). Deletions cut 1 base from V and 1 base from J, with 15 bases between. CDR3 length: 16 residues. CDR3 residues: CSARVVGLGRTDTQYF. The CDR3 coding sequence is TGCAGTGCTAGAGTGGTTGGGCTAGGACGCACAGATACGCAGTATTTT.

A few counts support this clonotype. The chain links TRBV7-9 to TRBJ2-3; D uncertain. The V gene's germline CDR1 is SEHNR and CDR2 FQNEAQ (reference sequence). Trimming cost V 0 bases and J 9 bases, with 16 bases left between them. This CDR3 comprises 15 residues. The CDR3 DNA follows: TGTGCCAGCAGCTTAGCCCCCGGACCCCCATGGACGCAGTATTTT. As protein: CASSLAPGPPWTQYF.

The genes are TRBV7-9 and TRBJ2-7; a possible D gene is TRBD1 (8 bases). V shed 4 bases and J shed 0 bases, with 16 bases lying between them. The CDR3 totals 16 residues. CDR1 and CDR2 (germline): SEHNR, FQNEAQ (reference sequence). CDR3 sequence: CASSSPDREGSYEQYF. CDR3 DNA sequence: TGTGCCAGCAGCTCCCCGGACAGGGAGGGCTCCTACGAGCAGTACTTC. The variable domain in full, with the rest retrieved from reference TRBV7-9 and TRBJ2-7, is DTGVSQNPRHKITKRGQNVTFRCDPISEHNRLYWYRQTLGQGPEFLTYFQNEAQLEKSRLLSDRFSAERPKGSFSTLEIQRTEQGDSAMYLCASSSPDREGSYEQYFGPGTRLTVT.

This clonotype was observed many times. V and J are TRBV29-1 and TRBJ1-2, with 9 positions matching TRBD1. In germline, CDR1 is SQVTM, CDR2 ANQGSEA. The CDR3 runs to 13 residues. The V segment lost 1 base and the J segment 6 bases; nucleotides outside the gene matches: 3. The CDR3 protein is CSVEGTGEDGYTF. DNA for the CDR3: TGCAGCGTTGAAGGGACAGGGGAGGATGGCTACACCTTC.

This chain links TRBV2 with TRBJ2-4, with a tentative D call TRBD2 (5 bases). Germline CDR1 SNHLY, CDR2 FYNNEI. V dropped 4 bases and J dropped 6 bases, with 10 bases sitting between them. The CDR3 loop spans 13 amino acids. CDR3 residues: CASSGERGNIQYF. In DNA form, the CDR3 reads TGTGCCAGCAGTGGGGAGAGAGGAAACATTCAGTACTTC. Full variable domain (missing parts from reference TRBV2 and TRBJ2-4): EPEVTQTPSHQVTQMGQEVILRCVPISNHLYFYWYRQILGQKVEFLVSFYNNEISEKSEIFDDQFSVERPDGSNFTLKIRSTKLEDSAMYFCASSGERGNIQYFGAGTRLSVL.

The chain is built from TRBV29-1 and TRBJ2-1, with 9 bases fitting TRBD1. The germline gives CDR1 SQVTM, CDR2 ANQGSEA. The CDR3 extends over 12 amino acids. Written as DNA, the CDR3 is TGCACCAGGGGACAGGGAGACAATGAGCAGTTCTTC. Protein product: CTRGQGDNEQFF.

The J gene is TRBJ2-1, the V gene TRBV6-5; 8 bases fit TRBD1. Germline V gene lookup returns CDR1 MNHEY and CDR2 SVGAGI. This CDR3 region has 15 residues. The V gene end was trimmed by 0 bases and the J gene end by 7 bases; junction bases not matched to a gene: 5. This chain's CDR3 is CASSYSLQGANEQFF. The CDR3 bases are TGTGCCAGCAGTTACTCTCTCCAGGGGGCAAATGAGCAGTTCTTC.

This clonotype has just a few counts. This rearrangement joins TRBV10-3 to TRBJ2-7; 7 nucleotides agree with TRBD2. With V trimmed by 3 bases and J by 2 bases, 1 base remained unmatched. In germline, CDR1 is ENHRY, CDR2 SYGVKD. CDR3 length: 13 amino acids. The CDR3 nucleotides read TGTGCCATCAGTGACGGGGGGACCTACGAGCAGTACTTC. This encodes CAISDGGTYEQYF.

This clonotype appeared a few times. The chain carries TRBV12-3 or TRBV12-4 and TRBJ2-2; 10 positions match TRBD2. This CDR3 spans 15 amino acids. Germline trimming cut 5 bases from V and 4 bases from J; bases unmatched to any gene: 4. CDR3 in amino acids: CASSRASGGTGELFF. The CDR3 DNA reads TGTGCCAGCAGTCGGGCTAGCGGGGGCACCGGGGAGCTGTTTTTT.